This T cell receptor (beta chain) was retrieved from a study of cytomegalovirus exposure and HLA in healthy donors (dated by TCRdb to 2017 to 2019). About the study as a whole: According to an earlier analysis of 450 to 650 of the donors, about 180 million T cells yielded over 100 million unique TCR beta sequences and around 280 Gb of sequence data. About 280 gigabases of sequencing data and approximately 85 million unique TCR sequences were included in an early release covering roughly 600 HLA-typed donors. The genetic ancestry cluster associated with self-reported Caucasian donors included around 76% of the roughly 360 genotyped donors. The study was designed to test whether signatures of past pathogen exposure could be identified by cataloging public T cell receptors. The study used immunosequencing to profile the T cell repertoires of some 600 subjects and linked those repertoires to cytomegalovirus serostatus. A separate validation cohort of more than 100 different subjects was used in addition to the roughly 670-subject first cohort. To predict cytomegalovirus infection status, the study brought together high-throughput TCR immunosequencing, statistical association of individual TCRs with disease status, and machine learning. To study patterns of TCR occurrence, a later analysis re-analyzed previously published TCR beta repertoires from 666 donors and added high-resolution HLA genotyping. Rather than using new phenotypic data, the later analysis identified candidate immune exposures from TCR beta sequences and from how often those sequences occurred across donors. To decide whether each TCR beta V gene segment behaved as functional or pseudogenic, an earlier analysis of 587 of the donors relied on high-throughput TCR beta sequencing. Donor age, sex, ethnicity and CMV serostatus were collected together with the repertoire data. A later genetic analysis used genome-wide SNP genotypes for about three fifths of the 666 donors, treating that subset as a discovery cohort. All discovery cohort repertoires had been generated on a single sequencing platform. HLA typing included class I and class II loci at four-digit resolution. Typing coverage varied by locus: roughly 629-640 donors for A, B, C, DRB1 and DQB1; roughly 560 for DQA1; more than 600 for DPA1; more than 450 for DPB1. Four to six DR-DQ haplotypes were handled as single units for association and clustering, since linkage in the cohort was strong. Among some 400 genotyped donors of the cohort, an average of about 240,000 unique TCR beta nucleotide sequences was sequenced per donor, of which about 19% were non-productive. On the study overall, not on this receptor specifically: In a later analysis, TCR association rates were found to vary across HLA loci, with the most associated TCRs seen for DRB1 alleles and the fewest for HLA-C alleles. The 87-base-pair reads could not distinguish some IMGT-functional V segments, including TRBV6-2 and TRBV6-3, so those segments were excluded. CMV serostatus was the only immune exposure information available for the cohort. In vitro tests confirmed that a few of the cytomegalovirus-associated TCR beta chains recognize cytomegalovirus antigens. Because HLA typing was missing for some donors at each locus, association tests included only the typed subset. A further reported finding was that TCR beta sequences accurately predicted the HLA-A and HLA-B alleles for most subjects in the first cohort. In an earlier analysis of around 600 of the donors, most TCR beta V segments appeared in productive rearrangements about 87% or about 30% of the time, broadly matching IMGT annotations. A later analysis associated about 17,000 TCR beta sequences with specific HLA alleles at a false discovery rate of 0.05. Linkage disequilibrium might explain the correlated functional status among segregating V segments, but an unknown experimental factor could not be excluded. Cytomegalovirus status was reported to be diagnosed by the classifier with high specificity and sensitivity in both the original and validation cohorts. Assigning TCR associations to individual alleles was difficult when HLA alleles, especially DR and DQ, strongly co-occurred. It was suggested by the authors that the approach could potentially be generalized to other disease states and immunological phenotypes. The cohort was sequenced for TCR beta chains only, and without alpha or paired-chain data the features that could be detected were limited. The study listed around 160 TCR beta chains as associated with cytomegalovirus. In a later analysis, most CMV-associated TCR beta chains were found to appear HLA-restricted, with HLA associations seemingly driven largely by CMV exposure. Compared with the approximately 700-donor mean, donors in an Asian-associated ancestry cluster had fewer N-insertions in productive TCRs, according to a later genetic analysis. In a later analysis, several top co-occurrence clusters were reported to appear linked to parvovirus B19, influenza, CMV and Epstein-Barr virus. Most TCR sequences were observed very rarely across donors, whereas some public TCRs were present in many individuals. About 15 rarely observed V segments, including chromosome 9 orphons, were excluded from the earlier analysis of almost 600 of the donors because counts were too low. Roughly uniform sequencing depth across donors was assumed in presence/absence analyses, although this assumption may not hold. In a later analysis, HLA-associated TCR beta chains were found to be more clonally expanded and to have lower generation probabilities than equally common non-associated chains. A cluster of highly shared sequence variants was judged likely to be a technical artifact of the sequencing pipeline. V-gene and J-gene trimming of TCR beta chains was associated with a missense DCLRE1C variant in a later genetic analysis, and the association was replicated in an independent cohort.

Library method: the immunoSEQ multiplex PCR assay. A mixture of 60 forward primers for TCR Vbeta segments and 13 reverse primers for TCR Jbeta segments was used in the multiplex PCR. A multiplex PCR assay on genomic DNA amplified the CDR3 region of rearranged TCR beta genes. Amplified TCR beta libraries were sequenced as 87-base-pair reads on the Illumina HiSeq System. Regarding the original processing steps: A later analysis tallied some 79 million unique TCR beta chains across the roughly 610 repertoires, and around 9.9 million of those chains were shared by two or more donors. To remove PCR and sequencing errors, raw reads were error-corrected and collapsed into unique sequences using a nearest-neighbor algorithm that merged closely related sequences. Alignment of CDR3 sequences to IMGT reference sequences was used to assign V, D and J gene segments. Each retained sequence needed at least a six-nucleotide match to both a V gene segment and a J gene segment. Rearrangements were called productive when the CDR3 lacked stop codons and stayed in frame with V and J; all others were non-productive. CDR3 was defined by IMGT convention, running from the second conserved V-encoded cysteine to the conserved J-encoded phenylalanine. The earlier analysis of about 570 of the donors excluded any sequence lacking an unambiguous match to a single V gene segment. In an earlier analysis of a few hundred of the donors, a V segment was called functional when productive rearrangements were above 56.7%, and segregating when the standard deviation between donors exceeded 5%. A statistical classification framework was developed to diagnose cytomegalovirus status using the catalog of TCR beta chain sequences. V and J gene assignment, in a later analysis, came from comparing TCR nucleotide sequences with IMGT/GENE-DB human TR gene sequences. Using the TCRdist pipeline, a later analysis assigned CDR3 sequences along with most-parsimonious VDJ recombination scenarios. In a later analysis, every TCR beta chain was defined by the combination of its CDR3 amino acid sequence and its V-gene family, and reads without a unique V-gene family were dropped. To address suspected cross-contamination and a sequencing artifact, a later analysis removed approximately 600 highly shared, low-generation-probability nucleotide sequences. For each public chain, a later analysis derived a clonal expansion index from normalized ranks of inferred template counts within each repertoire. A later analysis computed generation probabilities with a VDJ recombination model fitted to out-of-frame rearrangements, and checked the results against IGoR. Hypergeometric tests were used in a later analysis to score TCR-TCR, TCR-HLA and TCR-CMV co-occurrence, with a repertoire-size bias correction applied to the TCR pairs. A later analysis estimated false discovery rates by permuting HLA or CMV assignments 20 times. A later analysis grouped co-occurring TCRs with DBSCAN, adding TCRdist sequence similarity when clustering within HLA-allele-positive subsets. Repertoires with fewer than 30,000 or more than 120,000 public chains were left out of co-occurrence clustering, as were several repertoires with anomalous nucleotide sharing. The immuneACCESS repertoire file appears here via TCRdb, limited to in-frame rearrangements. These files lack a portion of the clones; in checked studies, under half of the deficit traces to unresolved V genes, and the cause of the others is not known. That table is the source of V, J and clone size, and D and trimming were worked out from the DNA. In all, the sample holds 120,000 or so clones, and about three quarters of those were seen once. Clones ranked in the top ten supply about 3.5% of the sample.

Points on this clone: Its antigen is unknown. There are no base qualities to consult, and no much larger clone falls within one base.

Including cysteine and phenylalanine, the CDR3 has 17 amino acids. The kept DNA is CDR3 alone, 51 bases in frame from the first base. For CDR1 and CDR2, the germline V gene lists MDHEN and SYDVKM. After removal of 10 bases from V and 6 bases from J, the junction retains 18 bases not matched to a gene. The cohort consisted of 670 or so healthy bone marrow donors. Cohort members were all nominally healthy when sampled, although unrecorded immune exposures were likely present. The donor was CMV seronegative and was included in the group of several hundred seronegative cohort members. Every donor gave a peripheral blood sample, and the peripheral blood mononuclear cells from that sample were used for TCR beta sequencing. Genomic DNA extraction from the blood cell samples was performed with the Qiagen DNeasy Blood Extraction Kit.

The source is a man aged 25 to 40 in good health and CMV-seronegative. The V and J segments used are TRBV28 and TRBJ1-4, with 9 central nucleotides matching TRBD1. Input material: PBMCs. The DNA is as follows: TGTGCCACCATATCCAGGGACAGGGTAGTTAGAGATGAAAAACTGTTTTTT. The encoded protein is CATISRDRVVRDEKLFF.